This TCR beta chain was captured in a study of blood T cells in healthy people across ages. Study-wide results and caveats: Compared with aged donors, long-lived donors showed fewer expanded clones, suggesting selection. Naive T cell percentage strongly correlated with TCR beta diversity. Donor CMV status, an unknown factor, possibly confounded changes in expanded clonotypes.

In regard to this clonotype: The antigen remains undetermined. A single base separates this from a much larger clone, so it may be a read error.

A second PCR of roughly 7 to 11 cycles used a sample-barcoded 5' primer and a J-beta primer mix. Per sample, CDR3-containing paired-end reads numbered at least 2.5 million. TCRdb fed the 5' RACE reads into MiXCR, producing one record per CDR3 protein. In the table there are about 650,000 distinct CDR3 sequences, approximately 29% of which are singletons. The V gene's germline CDR1 is MNHNS and CDR2 SASEGT. V was cut by 6 bases and J by 7 bases, with 13 bases left in between. The CDR3 covers 13 residues. Sequencing was done on a sample of blood. The gene calls are TRBV6-1 and TRBJ2-1; TRBD1 is a possible D gene (6 bases). The TCR comes from a woman of 80 years or more in good health. CDR3 nucleotide sequence: TGTGCCAGCAGGAGCAGGGGAAGGAATGAGCAGTTCTTC. Protein sequence: CASRSRGRNEQFF.